These 9 T cell receptor beta chains share one sample of origin, sequenced in a study of CD8 T cells in ankylosing spondylitis. TCRdb ran MiXCR on the 5' RACE reads and lists one entry per CDR3 protein. The table lists approximately 220,000 distinct CDR3 sequences, around 24% of them singletons. The sample taken for sequencing was blood, either unsorted or a sorted T cell fraction (not recorded which). The receptors were gathered from a male donor with ankylosing spondylitis or in good health (not recorded which).

The DNA of the CDR3 is TGTGCCAGCGGGCTCTCTGGAAACACCATATATTTT. Amino acid sequence: CASGLSGNTIYF. The chain joins TRBV25-1 to TRBJ1-3; no reliable D call. V lost 8 bases and J lost 0, with 5 bases in between. CDR3 length: 12 residues. CDR1 is MGHDK and CDR2 is SYGVNS in the germline V gene.

This clonotype showed up many times. This chain connects TRBV5-1 to TRBJ2-1; the D gene is possibly TRBD2 (6 bases). The CDR3 is 16 amino acids. Trimming took off 0 bases at V and 4 bases at J, with 14 bases between the two ends. Germline V gives CDR1 SGHRS, CDR2 YFSETQ. The CDR3 nucleotides are TGCGCCAGCAGCTTGGCGGTAGCGGATATTTACAATGAGCAGTTCTTC. This sequence encodes CASSLAVADIYNEQFF.

The V and J genes are TRBV12-5 and TRBJ2-3, with 7 nucleotides matching TRBD2. Germline CDR1 and CDR2: LGHNT and FRNRAP. The CDR3 runs to 17 residues. V lost 2 bases, J lost 1 base, and 9 bases stayed unmatched. CDR3 nucleotides: TGTGCTAGTGGTTTGAAGCCGATGGGAGGGGGCACAGATACGCAGTATTTT. Its translation: CASGLKPMGGGTDTQYF.

This clonotype was seen many times. The chain is built from TRBV7-2 and TRBJ2-1; TRBD2 agrees at 7 bases. Trimming took 1 base from V and 8 from J; bases not matched to a gene: 5. The germline V gene has CDR1 SGHTA and CDR2 FQGNSA. The CDR3 consists of 14 residues. CDR3 sequence (DNA): TGTGCCAGCAGCTTAGAAAGACTAGCCCATGAGCAGTTCTTC. Residues: CASSLERLAHEQFF.

This clonotype was observed at least ten times. The chain has TRBV29-1 and TRBJ2-3; D not certain. This CDR3 contains 10 residues. V was pared by 8 bases and J by 3 bases, with 6 bases between. From germline, CDR1 is SQVTM and CDR2 ANQGSEA. This CDR3 is CSSRTDTQYF. CDR3 in DNA: TGCAGCAGTAGGACAGATACGCAGTATTTT.

The table lists this clonotype with many counts. The J gene is TRBJ1-6, the V gene TRBV20-1; weak D call: TRBD1 (5 bases). V lost 3 bases and J 0 bases, leaving 18 bases between the germline ends. This CDR3 has 18 residues. Germline V gene lookup returns CDR1 DFQATT and CDR2 SNEGSKA (reference sequence). The CDR3 bases are TGCAGTGCTAGCCTCGTAGAGGGGTCCAGCTCCTATAATTCACCCCTCCACTTT. This encodes CSASLVEGSSSYNSPLHF.

This clonotype occurred many times. This rearrangement joins TRBV4-1 to TRBJ1-1; D is unresolved. From germline, CDR1 is MGHRA and CDR2 YSYEKL. The CDR3 sequence is 15 residues long. The V and J ends lost 2 bases and 0 bases respectively, with 10 bases between them. The CDR3 loop is CASSQLRYMNTEAFF. The CDR3, as DNA: TGCGCCAGCAGCCAACTCAGATACATGAACACTGAAGCTTTCTTT.

The rearrangement joins TRBV29-1 to TRBJ2-1, with D perhaps matching TRBD1 or TRBD2 (6 bases each). Per germline, CDR1 SQVTM and CDR2 ANQGSEA. Between the trimmed V and J ends, which lost 7 bases and 7 bases, there was a span of 20 bases. This CDR3 contains 14 residues. The DNA for the CDR3 is TGCAGCGGGACCCCGGGACTTAGGGGGAATGAGCAGTTCTTC. As protein: CSGTPGLRGNEQFF.

This clonotype was found once. The V gene is TRBV6-5, the J gene TRBJ1-2; the D is unclear. CDR1 is MNHEY, CDR2 SVGAGI, per germline. The CDR3 spans 13 residues. V lost 3 bases, J lost 4 bases, and 9 bases lay in between. In DNA, the CDR3 is TGTGCCAGCAGTTATGGGGAGGGCTATGGCTACACCTTC. This encodes CASSYGEGYGYTF.